The 19 T cell receptor beta chains below were found in one sample sequenced in a study of shared clonotypes between healthy human individuals. Here immunoSEQ multiplex PCR was the method, and the copy in TCRdb shows in-frame clones only, minus some. The data contain 2 million to 3 million clones, 80% to 95% of them singletons. The sample was naive CD4+ T cells from PBMCs. Regarding subset: CD45RA+ positively selected. The receptors derive from a man younger than 35 in good health. Some clones in this sample may be carry-over from other donors' samples.

Notes on this clone: Distinct nucleotide sequences in the sample also encode this CDR3. This chain uses TRBV18 with TRBJ2-7; 8 bases map to TRBD1. The CDR3 consists of 14 residues. The V segment lost 2 bases and the J segment 1 base; nucleotides outside the gene matches: 1. Germline values: CDR1 KGHSH, CDR2 LQKENI. The CDR3 reads CASSPTGGSYEQYF. For the CDR3, the DNA is TGTGCCAGCTCACCAACAGGGGGGTCCTACGAGCAGTACTTC.

With respect to this clone: In the same sample, other DNA sequences code for this CDR3. The chain links TRBV5-4 to TRBJ2-7; no clear D gene. Trimming took 2 bases from V and 0 from J, leaving 12 bases between them. Germline CDR1 reads SGHNT; CDR2 reads YYREEE (reference sequence). The CDR3 has 15 amino acids. The CDR3 reads CASSFRDRSSYEQYF. The CDR3 DNA reads as TGTGCCAGCAGCTTCCGCGACCGGAGCTCCTACGAGCAGTACTTC.

This clone was observed a single time. This chain connects TRBV5-1 to TRBJ2-3; D is undetermined. Germline loops: CDR1 SGHRS, CDR2 YFSETQ. CDR3 length equals 16 residues. The V and J ends lost 1 base and 0 bases respectively, with 12 bases between them. Here the CDR3 reads CASSLFGSYSTDTQYF. The CDR3, as DNA: TGCGCCAGCAGCTTGTTCGGCAGTTATAGCACAGATACGCAGTATTTT.

This clone was detected once. The chain carries TRBV4-3 and TRBJ1-2; D gene ambiguous. The CDR3 is made up of 16 amino acids. V lost 0 bases, J lost 4 bases, and 15 bases lay in between. In germline, CDR1 is LGHNA, CDR2 YSLEER. CDR3 DNA sequence: TGCGCCAGCAGCCAAGAGCCCCGGGAGGGTAGCTATGGCTACACCTTC. This gives the protein CASSQEPREGSYGYTF.

Worth noting for this clone: Other DNA variants within this sample encode the same CDR3. The gene calls are TRBV11-3 and TRBJ2-3, with D perhaps matching TRBD2 (5 bases). This CDR3 has 14 amino acids. CDR1 is SGHNT and CDR2 is YENEEA in the germline V gene. V dropped 3 bases and J dropped 0 bases, with 7 bases sitting between them. CDR3 bases: TGTGCCAGCAGCTTGGGCGGGAGCACAGATACGCAGTATTTT. Protein: CASSLGGSTDTQYF. Combining the CDR3 with reference TRBV11-3 and TRBJ2-3 gives the whole variable domain EAGVVQSPRYKIIEKKQPVAFWCNPISGHNTLYWYLQNLGQGPELLIRYENEEAVDDSQLPKDRFSAERLKGVDSTLKIQPAELGDSAVYLCASSLGGSTDTQYFGPGTRLTVL.

The chain employs TRBV6-6 and TRBJ2-2; 9 bases agree with TRBD1. Germline CDR1 and CDR2: MNHNY and SVGAGI (reference sequence). V shed 5 bases, J shed 5 bases, and the junction held 3 bases outside the gene matches. This CDR3 is built from 14 residues. The CDR3 region is CASSKQGATGELFF. The CDR3 nucleotides read TGTGCCAGCAGTAAACAGGGGGCAACCGGGGAGCTGTTTTTT.

This rearrangement joins TRBV5-1 to TRBJ1-1; D remains unclear. The germline V and J ends were trimmed by 4 bases and 3 bases, with 13 bases remaining between them. The germline V gene encodes CDR1 SGHRS and CDR2 YFSETQ. This CDR3 comprises 14 residues. CDR3 sequence reads: CASSHSGRDTEAFF. The CDR3 DNA is TGCGCCAGCAGCCACAGCGGTAGGGACACTGAAGCTTTCTTT. Variable domain in full (rest from reference TRBV5-1 and TRBJ1-1): KAGVTQTPRYLIKTRGQQVTLSCSPISGHRSVSWYQQTPGQGLQFLFEYFSETQRNKGNFPGRFSGRQFSNSRSEMNVSTLELGDSALYLCASSHSGRDTEAFFGQGTRLTVV.

This chain joins TRBV28 and TRBJ2-3; 8 bases are a match to TRBD2. J gave up 0 bases and V 6 bases, and 8 bases lay outside the gene matches. The CDR3 covers 16 residues. The germline gives CDR1 MDHEN, CDR2 SYDVKM. CDR3 protein: CASRSIAGFSTDTQYF. In DNA, the CDR3 is TGTGCCAGCAGATCGATAGCGGGGTTTAGCACAGATACGCAGTATTTT. Looking up the rest from reference TRBV28 and TRBJ2-3 gives the full variable domain: DVKVTQSSRYLVKRTGEKVFLECVQDMDHENMFWYRQDPGLGLRLIYFSYDVKMKEKGDIPEGYSVSREKKERFSLILESASTNQTSMYLCASRSIAGFSTDTQYFGPGTRLTVL.

The chain is built from TRBV18 and TRBJ2-3; the match to TRBD2 covers 8 bases. The V gene end was trimmed by 3 bases and the J gene end by 1 base; junction bases not matched to a gene: 3. The CDR3 extends over 15 amino acids. Per the germline V gene, CDR1 is KGHSH and CDR2 is LQKENI. The CDR3 reads CASSPSGIGTDTQYF. CDR3 nucleotides: TGTGCCAGCTCACCTAGCGGGATAGGCACAGATACGCAGTATTTT. Variable domain in full (rest from reference TRBV18 and TRBJ2-3): NAGVMQNPRHLVRRRGQEARLRCSPMKGHSHVYWYRQLPEEGLKFMVYLQKENIIDESGMPKERFSAEFPKEGPSILRIQQVVRGDSAAYFCASSPSGIGTDTQYFGPGTRLTVL.

About this clone itself: The same CDR3 also results from other DNA sequences found in this sample. V gene TRBV9 combines with J gene TRBJ2-1; D uncertain. CDR3 length equals 14 residues. V lost 0 bases to trimming and J lost 0 bases, with 4 bases between them. Per germline, CDR1 SGDLS and CDR2 YYNGEE. This CDR3 is CASSVDSSYNEQFF. In nucleotides, the CDR3 is TGTGCCAGCAGCGTAGATAGCTCCTACAATGAGCAGTTCTTC.

This chain joins TRBV4-1 and TRBJ2-7, with D unclear. The CDR3 sequence is 14 residues long. Germline assignment: CDR1 MGHRA and CDR2 YSYEKL. The V and J ends lost 2 bases and 0 bases respectively, with 8 bases between them. CDR3 residues: CASSQQASSYEQYF. CDR3 bases: TGCGCCAGCAGCCAACAGGCCAGCTCCTACGAGCAGTACTTC.

The CDR3 DNA reads as TGCGCCAGCAGCTTACAACCGGGACAGATTAATGAAAAACTGTTTTTT. Protein product: CASSLQPGQINEKLFF. The chain combines TRBV5-1 with TRBJ1-4; the match to TRBD1 covers 7 bases. Per the germline V gene, CDR1 is SGHRS and CDR2 is YFSETQ. This CDR3 contains 16 residues. Trimming at V came to 2 bases and at J to 4 bases, leaving 8 bases not matched to a gene.

J is TRBJ1-2 and V is TRBV27; unclear D gene. The CDR3 is made up of 13 amino acids. Germline CDR1 reads MNHEY; CDR2 reads SMNVEV (reference sequence). Trimming shortened V by 3 bases and J by 8 bases, and 13 bases separated the two germline ends. This chain's CDR3 is CASSLWEGEGYTF. The CDR3 DNA sequence: TGTGCCAGCAGTTTGTGGGAGGGTGAAGGCTACACCTTC.

The V and J genes are TRBV28 and TRBJ2-7; D ambiguous. The CDR3 has 14 amino acids. Germline assignment: CDR1 MDHEN and CDR2 SYDVKM. Trimming removed 2 bases from V and 0 bases from J, with 8 bases in between. CDR3 nucleotides: TGTGCCAGCAGTTTAAGTAGGAACTCCTACGAGCAGTACTTC. Its protein is CASSLSRNSYEQYF.

The chain carries TRBV7-7 and TRBJ2-7; 10 bases fit TRBD1. The CDR3 length is 14 residues. J lost 3 bases, V lost 5 bases, and 4 bases had no gene match. Germline V gene sequence: CDR1 SSHAT, CDR2 FNYEAQ (reference sequence). CDR3 sequence: CASSPRTGGYEQYF. The CDR3 bases are TGTGCCAGCAGCCCCCGGACAGGGGGCTACGAGCAGTACTTC.

The V gene is TRBV18, the J gene TRBJ2-7; maybe TRBD2 (6 bases). This CDR3 has 15 residues. CDR1 and CDR2 (germline): KGHSH, LQKENI. V was clipped by 3 bases and J by 0 bases, with 12 bases between them. CDR3 in amino acids: CASSPGGEASYEQYF. In DNA, the CDR3 is TGTGCCAGCTCACCTGGCGGGGAGGCCTCCTACGAGCAGTACTTC. Drawing the rest from reference TRBV18 and TRBJ2-7, the complete variable domain is NAGVMQNPRHLVRRRGQEARLRCSPMKGHSHVYWYRQLPEEGLKFMVYLQKENIIDESGMPKERFSAEFPKEGPSILRIQQVVRGDSAAYFCASSPGGEASYEQYFGPGTRLTVT.

The chain recombines TRBV5-1 with TRBJ2-7; tentative D call: TRBD2 (5 bases). The ends were cut back, 1 base at V and 0 bases at J, with 26 bases in the middle. Germline V lookup: CDR1 SGHRS, CDR2 YFSETQ. The CDR3 covers 20 residues. This CDR3 is CASSLQSLFAVRGTSYEQYF. The CDR3 DNA sequence: TGCGCCAGCAGCTTGCAGTCTTTATTCGCGGTACGGGGAACCTCCTACGAGCAGTACTTC.

The chain has TRBV10-3 and TRBJ1-1; 7 nucleotides agree with TRBD1. Trimming at V came to 6 bases and at J to 0 bases, leaving 1 base not matched to a gene. CDR1 ENHRY and CDR2 SYGVKD come from the germline V gene. The CDR3 length is 13 residues. The CDR3 DNA reads TGTGCCATCAGGGACAGGATGAACACTGAAGCTTTCTTT. It is translated as CAIRDRMNTEAFF.

The V gene is TRBV2, the J gene TRBJ1-4; D uncertain. The length of the CDR3 is 12 residues. The germline gives CDR1 SNHLY, CDR2 FYNNEI. Trimming cost V 8 bases and J 8 bases, with 12 bases left between them. CDR3 nucleotide sequence: TGTGCCAGCGATCAGGCTAGAGAAAAACTGTTTTTT. Its protein is CASDQAREKLFF.